The TCR beta chain under discussion was sequenced for a study of Graves' ophthalmopathy and Graves' hyperthyroidism. The CDR3 spans 14 residues. CDR1 is SEHNR and CDR2 is FQNEAQ in the germline V gene (reference sequence). Deletions cut 1 base from V and 7 bases from J, with 13 bases between. Findings and caveats of the study: Forecasting of ophthalmopathy progression by the model achieved about 69% sensitivity and around 77% specificity.

This clonotype was observed at least ten times. Its antigen remains unknown. Amplified TCR beta CDR3 regions were obtained using RNA transcripts as template. Amplification began with first-round RT-PCR using HTBI primers, then second-round multiplex PCR was performed. TCRdb re-analysed the multiplex PCR reads in MiXCR, keeping a single row per CDR3 protein. The data hold 450,000 to 600,000 distinct CDR3 sequences, with 35% to 40% observed a single time. V is TRBV7-9 and J is TRBJ1-2; perhaps TRBD1 as D (5 bases). Sequences were obtained from peripheral blood or thyroid tissue (not recorded which). The receptor was derived from an adult man with Graves' hyperthyroidism. The CDR3 nucleotides read TGTGCCAGCAGCTTAGACGCCAGGGAGTCTGGCTACACCTTC. It encodes CASSLDARESGYTF.